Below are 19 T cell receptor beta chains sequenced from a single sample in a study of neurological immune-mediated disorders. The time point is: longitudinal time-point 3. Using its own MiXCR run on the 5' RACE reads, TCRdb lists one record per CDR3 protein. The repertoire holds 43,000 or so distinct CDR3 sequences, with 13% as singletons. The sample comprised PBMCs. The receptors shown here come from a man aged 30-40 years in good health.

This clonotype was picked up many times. The CDR3 is CSARVGGQPQHF. In nucleotides, the CDR3 is TGCAGTGCTAGAGTAGGGGGCCAGCCCCAGCATTTT. The V gene is TRBV20-1, the J gene TRBJ1-5, with 7 positions matching TRBD1. Trimming at V came to 1 base and at J to 7 bases, leaving 1 base not matched to a gene. Germline V gene sequence: CDR1 DFQATT, CDR2 SNEGSKA (reference sequence). The CDR3 spans 12 residues.

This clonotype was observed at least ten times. CDR3 DNA: TGTGCCAGCAGCCCGGGACCAGGGGAGGAGAATGAGCAGTTCTTC. Its protein product is CASSPGPGEENEQFF. The rearrangement uses TRBV7-3 and TRBJ2-1, with D perhaps being TRBD1 or TRBD2 (6 bases each). Trimming took 5 bases from V and 7 from J, leaving 18 bases between them. CDR1 is SGHTA and CDR2 is FQGTGA in the germline V gene. The CDR3 length is 15 residues. Supplemented by reference TRBV7-3 and TRBJ2-1, the full variable domain reads GAGVSQTPSNKVTEKGKYVELRCDPISGHTALYWYRQSLGQGPEFLIYFQGTGAADDSGLPNDRFFAVRPEGSVSTLKIQRTERGDSAVYLCASSPGPGEENEQFFGPGTRLTVL.

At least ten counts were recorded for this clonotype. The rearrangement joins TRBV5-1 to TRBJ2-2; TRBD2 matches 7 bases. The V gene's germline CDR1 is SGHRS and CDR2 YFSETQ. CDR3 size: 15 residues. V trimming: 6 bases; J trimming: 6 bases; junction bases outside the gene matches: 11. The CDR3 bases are TGCGCCAGCATGGATTTCGCGGGAGAGGCCGGGGAGCTGTTTTTT. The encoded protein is CASMDFAGEAGELFF.

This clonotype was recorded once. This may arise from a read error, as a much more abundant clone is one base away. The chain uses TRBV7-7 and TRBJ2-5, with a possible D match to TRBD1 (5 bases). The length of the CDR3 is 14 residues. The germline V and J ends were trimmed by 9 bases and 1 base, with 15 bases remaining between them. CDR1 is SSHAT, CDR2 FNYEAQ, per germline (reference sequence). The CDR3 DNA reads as TGTGCCAGAAGCCCCGCAGGGATCCAAGAGACCCAGTACTTC. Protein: CARSPAGIQETQYF.

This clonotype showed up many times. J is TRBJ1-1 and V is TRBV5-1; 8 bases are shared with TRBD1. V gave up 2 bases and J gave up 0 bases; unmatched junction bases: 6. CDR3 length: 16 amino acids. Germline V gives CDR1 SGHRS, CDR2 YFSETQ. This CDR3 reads CASSFYRGGMNTEAFF. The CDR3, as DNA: TGCGCCAGCAGCTTCTACAGGGGGGGTATGAACACTGAAGCTTTCTTT.

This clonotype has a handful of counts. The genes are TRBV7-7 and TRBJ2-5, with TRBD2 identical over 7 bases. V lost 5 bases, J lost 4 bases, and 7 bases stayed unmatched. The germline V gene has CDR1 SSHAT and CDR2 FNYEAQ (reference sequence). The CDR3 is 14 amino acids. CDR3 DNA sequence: TGTGCCAGCAGCCACGGGGAGGGGACAGAGACCCAGTACTTC. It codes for CASSHGEGTETQYF.

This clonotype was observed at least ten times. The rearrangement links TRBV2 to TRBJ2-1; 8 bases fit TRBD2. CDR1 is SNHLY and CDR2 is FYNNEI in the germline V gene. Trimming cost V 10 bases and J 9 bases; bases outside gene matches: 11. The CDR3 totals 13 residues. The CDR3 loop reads CATGGREVIEQFF. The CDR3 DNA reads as TGTGCCACGGGGGGGCGGGAAGTTATTGAGCAGTTCTTC.

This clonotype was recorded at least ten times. The chain's CDR3 is CASSGSAGGLYEQYF. The CDR3 region has the DNA TGTGCCAGCAGTGGTTCAGCGGGAGGACTCTACGAGCAGTACTTC. This chain joins TRBV2 and TRBJ2-7, with TRBD2 matching 9 bases. CDR3 size: 15 residues. Looked up from germline, CDR1 is SNHLY and CDR2 is FYNNEI. V lost 4 bases, J lost 3 bases, and 7 bases stayed unmatched.

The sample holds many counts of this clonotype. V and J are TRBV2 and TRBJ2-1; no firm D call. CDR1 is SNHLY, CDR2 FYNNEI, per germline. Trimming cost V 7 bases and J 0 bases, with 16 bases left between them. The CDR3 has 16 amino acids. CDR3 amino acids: CASTPDTLSSYNEQFF. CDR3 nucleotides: TGTGCCAGCACCCCCGACACCTTGAGCTCCTACAATGAGCAGTTCTTC.

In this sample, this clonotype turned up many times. DNA for the CDR3: TGTGCCAGCAGCTTAAGTTCGAGACAGGGGGTCCACGAGCAGTACTTC. Protein product: CASSLSSRQGVHEQYF. The chain carries TRBV7-2 and TRBJ2-7; 9 positions agree with TRBD1. This CDR3 is 16 amino acids long. Germline loops: CDR1 SGHTA, CDR2 FQGNSA. The V gene end was trimmed by 2 bases and the J gene end by 5 bases; junction bases not matched to a gene: 10. Combining the CDR3 with reference TRBV7-2 and TRBJ2-7 gives the whole variable domain GAGVSQSPSNKVTEKGKDVELRCDPISGHTALYWYRQSLGQGLEFLIYFQGNSAPDKSGLPSDRFSAERTGGSVSTLTIQRTQQEDSAVYLCASSLSSRQGVHEQYFGPGTRLTVT.

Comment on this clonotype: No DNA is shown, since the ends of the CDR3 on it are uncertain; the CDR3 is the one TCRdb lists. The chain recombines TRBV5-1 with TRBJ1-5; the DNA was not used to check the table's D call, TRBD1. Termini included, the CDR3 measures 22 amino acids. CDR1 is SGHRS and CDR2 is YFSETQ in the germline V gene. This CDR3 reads CASSFYICSARDWAGSNQPQHF.

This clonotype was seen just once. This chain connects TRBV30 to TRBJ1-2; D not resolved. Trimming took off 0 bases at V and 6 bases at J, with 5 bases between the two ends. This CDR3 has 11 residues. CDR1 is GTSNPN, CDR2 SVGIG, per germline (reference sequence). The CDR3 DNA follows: TGTGCCTGGAGTGTACTGGATGGCTACACCTTC. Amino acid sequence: CAWSVLDGYTF.

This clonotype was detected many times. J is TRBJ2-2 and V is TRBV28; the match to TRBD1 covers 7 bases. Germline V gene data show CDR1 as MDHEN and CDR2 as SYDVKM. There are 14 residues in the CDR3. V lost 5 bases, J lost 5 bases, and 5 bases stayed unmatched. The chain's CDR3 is CASSKPGGTGELFF. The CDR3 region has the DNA TGTGCCAGCAGTAAGCCAGGGGGTACCGGGGAGCTGTTTTTT.

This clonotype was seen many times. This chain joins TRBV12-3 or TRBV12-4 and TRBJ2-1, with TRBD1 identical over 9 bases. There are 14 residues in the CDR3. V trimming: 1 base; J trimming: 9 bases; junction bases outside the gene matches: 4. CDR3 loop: CASSLGTGVSEQFF. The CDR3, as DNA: TGTGCCAGCAGTTTAGGGACAGGGGTTAGTGAGCAGTTCTTC.

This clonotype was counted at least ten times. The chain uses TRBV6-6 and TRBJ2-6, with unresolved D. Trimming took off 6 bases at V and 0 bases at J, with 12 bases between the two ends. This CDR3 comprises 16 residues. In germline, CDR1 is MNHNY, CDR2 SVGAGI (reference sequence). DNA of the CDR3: TGTGCCAGCAGGGTCCATGGGTTCTCTGGGGCCAACGTCCTGACTTTC. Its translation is CASRVHGFSGANVLTF.

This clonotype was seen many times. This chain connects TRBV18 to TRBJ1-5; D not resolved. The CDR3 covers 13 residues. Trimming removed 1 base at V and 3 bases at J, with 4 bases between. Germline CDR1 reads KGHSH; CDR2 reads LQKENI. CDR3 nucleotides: TGTGCCAGCTCACCACAGCTCAATCAGCCCCAGCATTTT. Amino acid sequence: CASSPQLNQPQHF.

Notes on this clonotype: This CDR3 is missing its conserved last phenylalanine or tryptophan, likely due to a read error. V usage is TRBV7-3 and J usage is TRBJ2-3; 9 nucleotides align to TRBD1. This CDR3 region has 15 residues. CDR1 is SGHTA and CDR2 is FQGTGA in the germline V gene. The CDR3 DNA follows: TGTGCCAGTAGCTTCCGGACAGGGGGCACAGATACGCAGTATTCT. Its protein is CASSFRTGGTDTQYS.

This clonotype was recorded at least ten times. CDR3 protein: CASSLWTSGRRVDTQYF. The CDR3 DNA is TGTGCCAGCAGTTTATGGACTAGCGGGAGGCGGGTAGATACGCAGTATTTT. This chain links TRBV28 with TRBJ2-3; TRBD2 aligns across 13 bases. Per the germline V gene, CDR1 is MDHEN and CDR2 is SYDVKM. CDR3 length equals 17 residues. V shed 0 bases and J 5 bases; nucleotides not matched to a gene: 5.

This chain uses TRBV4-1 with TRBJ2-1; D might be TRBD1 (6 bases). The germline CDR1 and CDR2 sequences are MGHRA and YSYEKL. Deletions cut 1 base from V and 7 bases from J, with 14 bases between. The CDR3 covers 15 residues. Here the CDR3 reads CASSQGLQDSNEQFF. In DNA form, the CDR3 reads TGCGCCAGCAGCCAAGGGTTACAGGACAGTAATGAGCAGTTCTTC.